This T cell receptor beta chain was captured by sequencing in a study of blood T cells in healthy people across ages. Germline-derived CDR1 and CDR2 are MNHEY and SMNVEV (reference sequence). The CDR3 has 13 residues. Trimming pared 5 bases from V and 2 bases from J, leaving 9 bases between. The second PCR ran roughly 6 to 11 cycles with a sample-barcoded 5' primer and J-beta primers. One entry per CDR3 protein, called by TCRdb with MiXCR from the 5' RACE reads. The sample carries hundreds of thousands of distinct CDR3 sequences, 40% to 45% recorded once. Sequences were obtained from blood. This chain links TRBV27 with TRBJ1-2; TRBD1 might be the D (5 bases). This TCR was sampled from a man older than 75 in good health. In nucleotides, the CDR3 is TGTGCCAGCAGTGTTAGACAGAACTATGGCTACACCTTC. It is translated as CASSVRQNYGYTF.